Presented here are 6 T cell receptor beta chains from one specimen sequenced in a study of T cells in Graves' hyperthyroidism and ophthalmopathy. RNA transcripts served as the template for amplifying TCR beta CDR3 regions. A set of HTBI primers served as the primers for a first-round RT-PCR of the TCR CDR3. TCRdb processed the multiplex PCR reads anew with MiXCR; each CDR3 protein has one entry. Of under 700,000 distinct CDR3 sequences in the sample, 16% were seen once. Sequencing was done on a sample of blood. The origin of the receptors is a woman aged 18-30 years with Graves' hyperthyroidism.

This chain uses TRBV28 with TRBJ2-1, with D perhaps TRBD2 (5 bases). The CDR3 contains 13 residues. Germline CDR1 MDHEN, CDR2 SYDVKM. The V gene lost 5 bases and the J gene lost 15 bases, with 20 bases spanning the gap. The CDR3 nucleotides read TGTGCCAGCAGTCTTTATGGACTGGCAGGTCGGTTCTTC. Translated, it gives CASSLYGLAGRFF.

This clonotype was seen a few times. The gene calls are TRBV7-9 and TRBJ2-2; D uncertain. CDR3 size: 15 residues. The V gene lost 5 bases and the J gene lost 7 bases, with 17 bases spanning the gap. The germline V gene encodes CDR1 SEHNR and CDR2 FQNEAQ (reference sequence). CDR3 sequence (DNA): TGTGCCAGCAGCCTCCCAAGGGCTTACGGCGGGGAGCTGTTTTTT. This sequence encodes CASSLPRAYGGELFF.

This clonotype was seen only a few times. V is TRBV12-5 and J is TRBJ2-5; D possibly uses TRBD1 or TRBD2 (6 bases each). V was clipped by 6 bases and J by 2 bases, with 16 bases between them. Germline-derived CDR1 and CDR2 are LGHNT and FRNRAP. The CDR3 length is 15 residues. CDR3 nucleotides: TGTGCTAGTGGGGCGAGGGGGGCAACGCAAGAGACCCAGTACTTC. Residues: CASGARGATQETQYF.

This clonotype was observed many times. The rearrangement links TRBV18 to TRBJ1-5, with a possible D match to TRBD1 (5 bases). Germline V gene sequence: CDR1 KGHSH, CDR2 LQKENI. Trimming pared 3 bases from V and 4 bases from J, leaving 16 bases between. The CDR3 sequence is 16 residues long. This CDR3 reads CASSPYWTDKNQPQHF. The DNA for the CDR3 is TGTGCCAGCTCACCCTACTGGACGGACAAAAATCAGCCCCAGCATTTT.

This chain uses TRBV7-9 with TRBJ2-1, with 12 bases aligning to TRBD2. The CDR3 covers 16 residues. CDR1 is SEHNR and CDR2 is FQNEAQ in the germline V gene (reference sequence). After removal of 3 bases from V and 9 bases from J, the junction contained 9 bases not matched to a gene. CDR3: CASSFLAGGPGGEQFF. In DNA form, the CDR3 reads TGTGCCAGCAGCTTTCTAGCGGGGGGGCCGGGCGGTGAGCAGTTCTTC.

For this clonotype: Just one base apart from a much larger clone, this may be a read error. The chain uses TRBV4-2 and TRBJ2-7; TRBD2 aligns across 8 bases. The CDR3 totals 15 residues. Germline CDR1 is LGHNA and CDR2 is YNFKEQ. The CDR3 bases are TGTGCCAGCAGCCCCCGCGGTAGCGGGGCCTACGAGCAGTGCTTC. Translated: CASSPRGSGAYEQCF.